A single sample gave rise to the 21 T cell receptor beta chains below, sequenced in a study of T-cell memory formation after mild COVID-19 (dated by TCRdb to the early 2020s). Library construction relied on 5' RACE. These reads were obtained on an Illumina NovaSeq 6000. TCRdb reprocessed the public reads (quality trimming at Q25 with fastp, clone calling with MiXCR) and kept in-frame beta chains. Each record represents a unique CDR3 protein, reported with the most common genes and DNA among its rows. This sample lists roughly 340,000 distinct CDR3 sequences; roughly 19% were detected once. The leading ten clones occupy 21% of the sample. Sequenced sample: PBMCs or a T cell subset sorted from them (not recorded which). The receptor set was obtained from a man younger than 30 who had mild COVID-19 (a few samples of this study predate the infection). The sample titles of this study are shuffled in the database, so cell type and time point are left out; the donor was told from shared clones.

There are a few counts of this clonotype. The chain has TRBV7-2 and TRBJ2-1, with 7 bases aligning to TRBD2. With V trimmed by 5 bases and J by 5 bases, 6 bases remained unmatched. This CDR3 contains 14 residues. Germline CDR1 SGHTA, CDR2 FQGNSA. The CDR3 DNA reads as TGTGCCAGCAGCCCGACTCTAGCGGACAATGAGCAGTTCTTC. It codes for CASSPTLADNEQFF.

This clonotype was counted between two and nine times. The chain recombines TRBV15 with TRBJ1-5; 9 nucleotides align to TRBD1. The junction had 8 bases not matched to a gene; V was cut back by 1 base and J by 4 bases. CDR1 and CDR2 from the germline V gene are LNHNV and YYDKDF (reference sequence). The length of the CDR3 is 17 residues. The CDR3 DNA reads TGTGCCACCAGCAGAGGTTGGACAGGGGTTGAAAATCAGCCCCAGCATTTT. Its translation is CATSRGWTGVENQPQHF.

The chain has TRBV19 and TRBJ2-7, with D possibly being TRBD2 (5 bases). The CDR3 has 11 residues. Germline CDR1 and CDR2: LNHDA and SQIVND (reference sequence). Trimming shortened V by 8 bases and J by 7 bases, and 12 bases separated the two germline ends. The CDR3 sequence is CASAGGWEQYF. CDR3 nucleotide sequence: TGTGCCAGTGCGGGTGGTTGGGAGCAGTACTTC.

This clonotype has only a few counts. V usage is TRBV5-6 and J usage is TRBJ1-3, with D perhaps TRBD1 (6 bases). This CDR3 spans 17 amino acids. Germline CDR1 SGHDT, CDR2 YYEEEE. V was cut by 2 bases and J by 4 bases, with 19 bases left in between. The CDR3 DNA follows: TGTGCCAGCAGCTTAATCGGGACAACGGGATCCGGAAACACCATATATTTT. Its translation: CASSLIGTTGSGNTIYF.

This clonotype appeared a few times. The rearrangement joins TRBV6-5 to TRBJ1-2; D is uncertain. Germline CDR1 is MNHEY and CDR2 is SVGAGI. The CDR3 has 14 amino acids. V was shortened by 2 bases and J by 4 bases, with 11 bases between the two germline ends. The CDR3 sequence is CASSYEGSSYGYTF. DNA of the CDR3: TGTGCCAGCAGTTACGAGGGTAGTAGCTATGGCTACACCTTC.

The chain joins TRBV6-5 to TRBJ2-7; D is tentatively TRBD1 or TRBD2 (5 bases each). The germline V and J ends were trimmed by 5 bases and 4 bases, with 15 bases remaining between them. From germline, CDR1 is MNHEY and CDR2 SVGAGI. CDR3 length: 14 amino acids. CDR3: CASSDVGREYEQYV. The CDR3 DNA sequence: TGTGCCAGCAGTGATGTGGGCAGGGAGTACGAGCAGTACGTC.

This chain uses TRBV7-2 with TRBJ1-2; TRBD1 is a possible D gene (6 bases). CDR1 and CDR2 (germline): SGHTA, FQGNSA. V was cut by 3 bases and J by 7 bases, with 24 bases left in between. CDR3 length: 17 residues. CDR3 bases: TGTGCCAGCAGCTTGCACCGTACGGGGGGGCGCCCCGGTGGCTACACCTTC. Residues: CASSLHRTGGRPGGYTF. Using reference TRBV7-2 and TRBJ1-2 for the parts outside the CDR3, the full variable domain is GAGVSQSPSNKVTEKGKDVELRCDPISGHTALYWYRQSLGQGLEFLIYFQGNSAPDKSGLPSDRFSAERTGGSVSTLTIQRTQQEDSAVYLCASSLHRTGGRPGGYTFGSGTRLTVV.

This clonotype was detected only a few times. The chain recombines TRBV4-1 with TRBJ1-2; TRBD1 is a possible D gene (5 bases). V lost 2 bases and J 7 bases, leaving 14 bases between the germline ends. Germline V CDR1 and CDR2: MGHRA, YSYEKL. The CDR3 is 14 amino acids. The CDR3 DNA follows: TGCGCCAGCAGCCAAATTGACAGCTCGGGTGGCTACACCTTC. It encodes CASSQIDSSGGYTF.

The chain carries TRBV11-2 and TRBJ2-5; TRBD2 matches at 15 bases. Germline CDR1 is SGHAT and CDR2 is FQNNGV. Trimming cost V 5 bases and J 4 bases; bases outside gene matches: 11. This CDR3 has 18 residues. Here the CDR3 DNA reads TGTGCCAGCAGCGTCGGACTAGCGGGGGGGAACTATGGAGAGACCCAGTACTTC. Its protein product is CASSVGLAGGNYGETQYF.

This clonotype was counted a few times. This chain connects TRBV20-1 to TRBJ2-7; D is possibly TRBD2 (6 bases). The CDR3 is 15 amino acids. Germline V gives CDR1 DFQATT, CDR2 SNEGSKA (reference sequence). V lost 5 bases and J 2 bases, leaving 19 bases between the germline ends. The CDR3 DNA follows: TGCAGTGCTCTCCTTCTAGCGAAGAATCCCTACGAGCAGTACTTC. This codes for CSALLLAKNPYEQYF.

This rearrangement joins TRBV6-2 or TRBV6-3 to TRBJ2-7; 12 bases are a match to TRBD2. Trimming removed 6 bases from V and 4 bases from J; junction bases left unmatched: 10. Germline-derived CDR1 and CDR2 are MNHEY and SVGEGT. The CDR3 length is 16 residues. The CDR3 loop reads CASSTGLAGSMYEQYF. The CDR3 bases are TGTGCCAGCAGCACCGGACTAGCGGGAAGCATGTACGAGCAGTACTTC.

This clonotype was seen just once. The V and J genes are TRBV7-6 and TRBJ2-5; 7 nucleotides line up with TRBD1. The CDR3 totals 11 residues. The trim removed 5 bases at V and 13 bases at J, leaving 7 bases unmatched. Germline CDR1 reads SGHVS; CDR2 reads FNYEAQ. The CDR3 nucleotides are TGTGCCAGCAGCCCCTGGACAGGAATGTACTTC. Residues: CASSPWTGMYF.

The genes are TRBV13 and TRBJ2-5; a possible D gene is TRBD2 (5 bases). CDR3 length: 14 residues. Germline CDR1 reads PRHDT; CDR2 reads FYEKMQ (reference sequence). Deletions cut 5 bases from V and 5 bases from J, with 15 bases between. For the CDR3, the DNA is TGTGCCAGCAGCCCCGTCGGGAACTACGAGACCCAGTACTTC. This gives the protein CASSPVGNYETQYF.

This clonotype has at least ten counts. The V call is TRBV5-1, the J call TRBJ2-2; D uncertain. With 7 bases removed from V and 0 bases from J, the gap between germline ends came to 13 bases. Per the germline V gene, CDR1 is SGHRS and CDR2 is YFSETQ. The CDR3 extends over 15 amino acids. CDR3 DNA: TGCGCCAGCCACGGCGGTGCTACGAACACCGGGGAGCTGTTTTTT. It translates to CASHGGATNTGELFF.

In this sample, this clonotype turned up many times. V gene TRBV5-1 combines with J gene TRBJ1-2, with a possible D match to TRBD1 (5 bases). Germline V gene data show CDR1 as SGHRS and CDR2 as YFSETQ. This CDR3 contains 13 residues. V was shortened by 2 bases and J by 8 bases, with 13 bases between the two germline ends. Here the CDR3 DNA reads TGCGCCAGCAGCTTTTCAGACAGAAGGGGCTACACCTTC. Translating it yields CASSFSDRRGYTF.

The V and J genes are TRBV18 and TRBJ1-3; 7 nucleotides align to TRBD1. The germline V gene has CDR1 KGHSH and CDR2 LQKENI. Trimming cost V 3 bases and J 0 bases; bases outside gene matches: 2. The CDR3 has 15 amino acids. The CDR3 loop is CASSPGQVSGNTIYF. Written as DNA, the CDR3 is TGTGCCAGCTCACCCGGACAGGTCTCTGGAAACACCATATATTTT. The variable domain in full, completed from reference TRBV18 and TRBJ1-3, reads NAGVMQNPRHLVRRRGQEARLRCSPMKGHSHVYWYRQLPEEGLKFMVYLQKENIIDESGMPKERFSAEFPKEGPSILRIQQVVRGDSAAYFCASSPGQVSGNTIYFGEGSWLTVV.

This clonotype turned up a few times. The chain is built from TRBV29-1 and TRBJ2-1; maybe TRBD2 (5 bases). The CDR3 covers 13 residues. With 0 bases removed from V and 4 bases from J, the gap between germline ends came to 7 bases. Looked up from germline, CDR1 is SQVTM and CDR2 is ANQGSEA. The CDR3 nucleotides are TGCAGCGTTGAAGAAGAGCGGTACAATGAGCAGTTCTTC. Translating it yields CSVEEERYNEQFF.

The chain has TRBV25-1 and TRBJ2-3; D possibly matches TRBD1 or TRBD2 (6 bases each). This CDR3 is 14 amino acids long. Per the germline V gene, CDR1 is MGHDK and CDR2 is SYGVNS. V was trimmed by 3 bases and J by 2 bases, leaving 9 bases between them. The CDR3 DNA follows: TGTGCCAGCAGTGATACGGGGGCCACAGATACGCAGTATTTT. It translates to CASSDTGATDTQYF.

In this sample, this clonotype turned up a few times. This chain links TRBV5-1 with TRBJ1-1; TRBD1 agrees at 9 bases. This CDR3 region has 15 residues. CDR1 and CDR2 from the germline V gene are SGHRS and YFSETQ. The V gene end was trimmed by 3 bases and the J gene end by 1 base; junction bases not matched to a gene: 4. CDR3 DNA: TGCGCCAGCAGCTGGACAGGGGCGTCGAACACTGAAGCTTTCTTT. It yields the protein CASSWTGASNTEAFF.

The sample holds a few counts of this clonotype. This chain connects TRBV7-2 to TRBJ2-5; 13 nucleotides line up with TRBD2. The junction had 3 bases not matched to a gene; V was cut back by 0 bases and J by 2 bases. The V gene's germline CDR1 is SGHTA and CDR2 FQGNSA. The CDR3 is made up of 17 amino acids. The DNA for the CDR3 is TGTGCCAGCAGCTTAGCCCTACTAGCGGGGGGGCAAGAGACCCAGTACTTC. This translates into CASSLALLAGGQETQYF.

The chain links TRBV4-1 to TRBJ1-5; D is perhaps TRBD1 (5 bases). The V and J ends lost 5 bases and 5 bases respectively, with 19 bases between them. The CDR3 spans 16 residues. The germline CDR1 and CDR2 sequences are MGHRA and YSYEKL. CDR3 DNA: TGCGCCAGCAGCATCTCATATTGGGGGGACCATCAGCCCCAGCATTTT. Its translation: CASSISYWGDHQPQHF.